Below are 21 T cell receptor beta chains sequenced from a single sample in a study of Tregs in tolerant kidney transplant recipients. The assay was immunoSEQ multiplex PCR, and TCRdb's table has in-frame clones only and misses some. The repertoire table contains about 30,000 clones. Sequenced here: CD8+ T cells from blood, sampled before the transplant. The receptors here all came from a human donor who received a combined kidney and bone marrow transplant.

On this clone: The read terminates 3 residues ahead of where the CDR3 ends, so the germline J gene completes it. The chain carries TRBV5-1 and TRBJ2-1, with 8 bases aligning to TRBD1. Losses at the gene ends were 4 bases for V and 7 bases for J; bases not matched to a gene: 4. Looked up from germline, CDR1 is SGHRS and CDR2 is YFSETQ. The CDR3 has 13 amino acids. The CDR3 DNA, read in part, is TGCGCCAGCAGCGTTCAGGGGGCGAATGAG. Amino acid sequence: CASSVQGANE. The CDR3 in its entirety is CASSVQGANEQFF.

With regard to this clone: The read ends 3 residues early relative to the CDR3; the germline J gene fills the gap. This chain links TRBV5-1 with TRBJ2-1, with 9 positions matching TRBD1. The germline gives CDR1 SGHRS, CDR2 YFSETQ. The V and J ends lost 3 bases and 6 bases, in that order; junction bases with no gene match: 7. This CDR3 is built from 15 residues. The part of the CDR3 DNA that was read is TGCGCCAGCAGCTCAACCGGGACAGGGTTCAATGAG. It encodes CASSSTGTGFNE. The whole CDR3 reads CASSSTGTGFNEQFF.

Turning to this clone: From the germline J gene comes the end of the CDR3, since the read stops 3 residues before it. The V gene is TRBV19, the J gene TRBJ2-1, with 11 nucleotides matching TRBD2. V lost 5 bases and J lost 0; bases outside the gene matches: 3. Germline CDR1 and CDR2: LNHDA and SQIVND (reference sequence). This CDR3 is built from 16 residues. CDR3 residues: CASSATSGSSYNEQFF. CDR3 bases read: TGTGCCAGTAGTGCCACTAGCGGGAGCTCCTACAATGAG.

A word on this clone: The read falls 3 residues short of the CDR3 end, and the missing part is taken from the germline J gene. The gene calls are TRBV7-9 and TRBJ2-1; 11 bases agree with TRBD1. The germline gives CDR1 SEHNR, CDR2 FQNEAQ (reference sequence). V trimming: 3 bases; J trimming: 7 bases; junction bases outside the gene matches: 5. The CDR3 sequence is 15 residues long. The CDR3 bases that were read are TGTGCCAGCAGCTTGGAGGGACAGGGGGGGAATGAG. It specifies CASSLEGQGGNE. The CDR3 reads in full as CASSLEGQGGNEQFF.

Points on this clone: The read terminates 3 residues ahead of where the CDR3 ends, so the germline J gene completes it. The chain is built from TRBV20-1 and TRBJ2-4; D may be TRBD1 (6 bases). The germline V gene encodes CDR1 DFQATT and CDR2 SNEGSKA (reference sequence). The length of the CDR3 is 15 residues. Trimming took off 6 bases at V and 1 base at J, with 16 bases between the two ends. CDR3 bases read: TGCAGTGCGAAAACAGGGTTGGGGGCCAAAAACATT. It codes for CSAKTGLGAKNI. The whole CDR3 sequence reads CSAKTGLGAKNIQYF.

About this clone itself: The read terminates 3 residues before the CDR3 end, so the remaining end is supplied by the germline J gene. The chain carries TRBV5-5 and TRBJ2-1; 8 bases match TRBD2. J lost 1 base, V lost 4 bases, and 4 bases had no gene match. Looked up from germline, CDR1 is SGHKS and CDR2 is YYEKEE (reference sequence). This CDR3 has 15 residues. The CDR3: CASSLTSGSYNEQFF. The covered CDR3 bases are TGTGCCAGCAGCCTCACTAGCGGATCCTACAATGAG.

The CDR3 loop is CASSEVGQTYEQYF. CDR3 DNA (partial): TGTGCCAGCAGTGAAGTGGGGCAGACCTACGAG. The rearrangement links TRBV6-1 to TRBJ2-7; tentative D call: TRBD1 (5 bases). The missing CDR3 end, 3 residues past where the read stops, is filled in from the germline J gene. From germline, CDR1 is MNHNS and CDR2 SASEGT. V lost 1 base and J lost 2, with 9 bases in between. CDR3 size: 14 residues.

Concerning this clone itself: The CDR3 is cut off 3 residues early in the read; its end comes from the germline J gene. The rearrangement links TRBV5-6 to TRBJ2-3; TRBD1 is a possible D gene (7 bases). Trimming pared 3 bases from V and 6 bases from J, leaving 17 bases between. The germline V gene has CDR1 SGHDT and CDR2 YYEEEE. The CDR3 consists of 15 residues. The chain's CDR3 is CASSSSTGRWDTQYF. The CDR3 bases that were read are TGTGCCAGCAGCTCCTCGACAGGGAGGTGGGATACG.

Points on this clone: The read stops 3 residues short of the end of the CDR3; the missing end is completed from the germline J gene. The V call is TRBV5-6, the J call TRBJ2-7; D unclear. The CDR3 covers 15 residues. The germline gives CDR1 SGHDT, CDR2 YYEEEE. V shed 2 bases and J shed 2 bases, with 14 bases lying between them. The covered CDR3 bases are TGTGCCAGCAGCTTTTGGCACTATCCCGCCTACGAG. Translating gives CASSFWHYPAYE. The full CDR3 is CASSFWHYPAYEQYF. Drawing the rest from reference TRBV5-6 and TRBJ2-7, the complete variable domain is DAGVTQSPTHLIKTRGQQVTLRCSPKSGHDTVSWYQQALGQGPQFIFQYYEEEERQRGNFPDRFSGHQFPNYSSELNVNALLLGDSALYLCASSFWHYPAYEQYFGPGTRLTVT.

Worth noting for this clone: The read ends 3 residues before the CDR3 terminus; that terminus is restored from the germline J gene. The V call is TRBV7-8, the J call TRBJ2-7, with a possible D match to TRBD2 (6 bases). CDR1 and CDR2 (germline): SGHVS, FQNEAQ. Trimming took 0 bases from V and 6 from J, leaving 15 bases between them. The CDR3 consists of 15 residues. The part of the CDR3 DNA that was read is TGTGCCAGCAGCTTAGCGGAGGGTATTCGGTCCGAG. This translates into CASSLAEGIRSE. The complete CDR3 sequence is CASSLAEGIRSEQYF.

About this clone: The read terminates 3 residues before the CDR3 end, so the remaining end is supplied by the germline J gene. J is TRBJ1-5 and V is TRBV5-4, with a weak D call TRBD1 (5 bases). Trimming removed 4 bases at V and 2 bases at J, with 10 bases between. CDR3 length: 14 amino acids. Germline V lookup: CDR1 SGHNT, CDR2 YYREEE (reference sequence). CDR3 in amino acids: CASSPGVGNQPQHF. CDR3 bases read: TGTGCCAGCAGCCCGGGGGTGGGCAATCAGCCC.

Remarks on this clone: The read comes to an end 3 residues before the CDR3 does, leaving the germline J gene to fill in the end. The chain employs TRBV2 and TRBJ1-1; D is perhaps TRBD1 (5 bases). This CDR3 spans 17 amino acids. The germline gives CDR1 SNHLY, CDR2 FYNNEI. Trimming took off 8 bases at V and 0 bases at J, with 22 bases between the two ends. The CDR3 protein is CASRSPFTGGLNTEAFF. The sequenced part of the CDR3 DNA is TGTGCCAGCCGGTCTCCTTTTACAGGAGGGTTGAACACTGAA.

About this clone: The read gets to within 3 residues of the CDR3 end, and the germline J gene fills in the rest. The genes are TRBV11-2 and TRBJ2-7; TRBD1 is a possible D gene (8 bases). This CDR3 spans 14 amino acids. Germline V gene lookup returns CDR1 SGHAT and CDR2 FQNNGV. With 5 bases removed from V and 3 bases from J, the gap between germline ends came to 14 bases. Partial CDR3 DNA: TGTGCCAGCAGCACAGGGGGGGGGCGCTACGAG. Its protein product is CASSTGGGRYE. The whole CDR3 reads CASSTGGGRYEQYF.

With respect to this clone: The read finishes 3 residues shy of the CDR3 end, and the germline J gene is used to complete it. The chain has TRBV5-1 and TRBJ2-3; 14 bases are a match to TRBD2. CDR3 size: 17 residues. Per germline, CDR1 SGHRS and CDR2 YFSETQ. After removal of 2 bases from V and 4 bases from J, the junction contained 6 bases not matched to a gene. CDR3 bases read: TGCGCCAGCAGCTTTTCAAAGACTAGCGGGAGGGCAGATACG. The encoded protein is CASSFSKTSGRADT. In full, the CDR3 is CASSFSKTSGRADTQYF.

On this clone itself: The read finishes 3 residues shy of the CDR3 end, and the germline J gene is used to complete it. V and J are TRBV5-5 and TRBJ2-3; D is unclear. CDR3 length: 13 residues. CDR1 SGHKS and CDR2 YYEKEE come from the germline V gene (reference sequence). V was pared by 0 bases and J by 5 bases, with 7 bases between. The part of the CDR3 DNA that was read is TGTGCCAGCAGCTTGGACAGTCGAGATACG. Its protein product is CASSLDSRDT. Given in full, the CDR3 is CASSLDSRDTQYF.

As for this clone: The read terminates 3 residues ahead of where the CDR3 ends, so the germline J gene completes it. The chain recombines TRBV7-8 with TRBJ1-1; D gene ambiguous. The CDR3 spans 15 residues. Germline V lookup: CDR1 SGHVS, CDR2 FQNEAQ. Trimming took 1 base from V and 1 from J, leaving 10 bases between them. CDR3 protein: CASSLVGSGNTEAFF. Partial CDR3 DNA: TGTGCCAGCAGCTTAGTCGGGTCCGGGAACACTGAA.

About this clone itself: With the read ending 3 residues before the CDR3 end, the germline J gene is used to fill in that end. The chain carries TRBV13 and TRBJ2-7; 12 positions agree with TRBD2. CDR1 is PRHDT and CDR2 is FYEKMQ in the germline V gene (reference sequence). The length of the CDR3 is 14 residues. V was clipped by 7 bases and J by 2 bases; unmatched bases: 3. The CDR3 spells CASNLAGGTYEQYF. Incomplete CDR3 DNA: TGTGCCAGCAACCTAGCGGGAGGGACCTACGAG.

CDR3 bases read: TGTGCCAGTCAGACAGGGTTTGGAGAAAAA. This gives the protein CASQTGFGEK. The whole CDR3 reads CASQTGFGEKLFF. This chain joins TRBV19 and TRBJ1-4; 7 bases are shared with TRBD1. The observed sequence ends 3 residues before the CDR3 terminus, with the missing tail filled in from the germline J gene. CDR1 and CDR2 from the germline V gene are LNHDA and SQIVND (reference sequence). This CDR3 is built from 13 residues. J was trimmed by 8 bases and V by 8 bases; bases with no gene match: 8.

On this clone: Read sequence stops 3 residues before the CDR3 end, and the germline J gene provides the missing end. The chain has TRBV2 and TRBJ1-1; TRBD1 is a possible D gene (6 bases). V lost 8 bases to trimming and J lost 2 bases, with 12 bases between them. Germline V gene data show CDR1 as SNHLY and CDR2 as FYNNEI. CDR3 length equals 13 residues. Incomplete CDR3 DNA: TGTGCCAGCGTTGGACAGAGCAACACTGAA. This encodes CASVGQSNTE. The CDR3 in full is CASVGQSNTEAFF.

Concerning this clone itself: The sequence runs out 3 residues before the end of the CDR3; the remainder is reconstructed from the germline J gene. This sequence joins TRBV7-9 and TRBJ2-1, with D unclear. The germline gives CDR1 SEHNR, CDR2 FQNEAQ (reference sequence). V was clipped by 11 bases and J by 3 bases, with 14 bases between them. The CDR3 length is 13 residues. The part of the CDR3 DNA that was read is TGTGCCGACAAGGTGTTGGGCTACAATGAG. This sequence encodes CADKVLGYNE. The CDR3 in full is CADKVLGYNEQFF.

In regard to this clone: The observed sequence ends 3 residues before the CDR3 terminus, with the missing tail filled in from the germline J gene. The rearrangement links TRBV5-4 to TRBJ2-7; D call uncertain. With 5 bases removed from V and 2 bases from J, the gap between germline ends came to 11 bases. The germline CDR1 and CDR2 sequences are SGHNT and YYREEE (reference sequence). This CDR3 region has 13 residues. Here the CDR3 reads CASSSPDAYEQYF. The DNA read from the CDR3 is TGTGCCAGCAGTAGCCCGGATGCCTACGAG.